Included here is one T cell receptor (beta chain) sequence, with context. No antigen is known for it. No infections or other immune events were documented during collection. The source of the sample is a study of identifying expanded T cells in peripheral blood. Study results and limitations: Differentially abundant clones: around 1.2 between replicates, just under 17 at roughly 15 days, more than 18 at four. Clone count variance between two-week samples rose with total template count.

The germline CDR1 and CDR2 sequences are SEHNR and FQNEAQ (reference sequence). This CDR3 comprises 12 residues. TCRdb's table, derived via immunoSEQ multiplex PCR, lists solely in-frame clones and lacks some. Among 85,000 to 100,000 clones listed, approximately 90% were seen once. Sequenced input: blood. The TCR sequence derives from a person between 18 and 70 years old in good health. The chain links TRBV7-9 to TRBJ2-5; possibly TRBD1 for D (5 bases). The better agreement between TRBJ2-7 and the DNA end casts doubt on the J call. The CDR3 DNA reads TGTGCCAGCAGCTTAAAGGGGAACGAGCAGTACTTC. Translation gives CASSLKGNEQYF.